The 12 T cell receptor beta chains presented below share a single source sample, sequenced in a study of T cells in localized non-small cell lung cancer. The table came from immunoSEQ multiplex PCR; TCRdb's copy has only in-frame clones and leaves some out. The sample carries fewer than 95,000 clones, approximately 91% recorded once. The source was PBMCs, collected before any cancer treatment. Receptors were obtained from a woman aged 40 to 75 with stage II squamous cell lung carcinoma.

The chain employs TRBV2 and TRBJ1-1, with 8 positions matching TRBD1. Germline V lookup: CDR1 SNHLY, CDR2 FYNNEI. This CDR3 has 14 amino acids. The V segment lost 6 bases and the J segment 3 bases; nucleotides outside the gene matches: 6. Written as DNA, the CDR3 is TGTGCCAGCAGACAGGGGGTGTGGGACACTGAAGCTTTCTTT. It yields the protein CASRQGVWDTEAFF.

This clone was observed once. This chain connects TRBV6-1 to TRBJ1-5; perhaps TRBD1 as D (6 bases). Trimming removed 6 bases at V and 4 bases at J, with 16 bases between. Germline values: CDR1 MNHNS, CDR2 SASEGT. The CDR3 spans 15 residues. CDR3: CASSRSDSYNQPQHF. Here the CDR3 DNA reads TGTGCCAGCAGCCGCTCGGACAGTTATAATCAGCCCCAGCATTTT.

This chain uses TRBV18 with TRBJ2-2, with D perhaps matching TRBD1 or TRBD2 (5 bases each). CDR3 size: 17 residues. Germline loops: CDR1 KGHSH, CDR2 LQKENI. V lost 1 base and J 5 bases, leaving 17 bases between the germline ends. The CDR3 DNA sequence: TGTGCCAGCTCACCACGGAGGCTCTCAGGGCGGACCGGGGAGCTGTTTTTT. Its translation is CASSPRRLSGRTGELFF.

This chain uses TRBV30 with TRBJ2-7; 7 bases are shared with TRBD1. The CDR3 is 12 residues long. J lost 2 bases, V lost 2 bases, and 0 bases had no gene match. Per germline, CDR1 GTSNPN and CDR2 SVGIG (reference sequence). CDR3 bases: TGTGCCTGGAGTACAGGGGCCTACGAGCAGTACTTC. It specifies CAWSTGAYEQYF.

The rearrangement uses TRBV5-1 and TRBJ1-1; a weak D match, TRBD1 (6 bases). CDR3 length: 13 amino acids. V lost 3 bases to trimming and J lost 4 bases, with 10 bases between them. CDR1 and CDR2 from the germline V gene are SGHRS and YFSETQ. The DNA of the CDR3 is TGCGCCAGCAGCTCCAGGGGTATCACTGAAGCTTTCTTT. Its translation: CASSSRGITEAFF.

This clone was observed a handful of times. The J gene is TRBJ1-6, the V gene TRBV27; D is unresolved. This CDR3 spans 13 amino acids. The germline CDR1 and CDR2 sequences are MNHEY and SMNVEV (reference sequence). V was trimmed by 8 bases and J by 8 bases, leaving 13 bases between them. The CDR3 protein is CASSLVGYSPLHF. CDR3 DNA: TGTGCCAGCTCCCTAGTAGGGTATTCACCCCTCCACTTT.

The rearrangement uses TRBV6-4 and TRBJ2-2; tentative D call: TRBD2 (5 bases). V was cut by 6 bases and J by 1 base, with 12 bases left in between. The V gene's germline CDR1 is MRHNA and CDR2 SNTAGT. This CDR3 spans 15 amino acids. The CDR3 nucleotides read TGTGCCAGCAGCTCGATACTAGGGAACACCGGGGAGCTGTTTTTT. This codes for CASSSILGNTGELFF.

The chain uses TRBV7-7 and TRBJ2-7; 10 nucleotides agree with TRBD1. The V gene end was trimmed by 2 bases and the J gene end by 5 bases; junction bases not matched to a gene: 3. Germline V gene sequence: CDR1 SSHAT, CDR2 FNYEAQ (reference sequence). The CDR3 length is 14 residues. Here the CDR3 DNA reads TGTGCCAGCAGCTTAAGACAGGGGGCGGACGAGCAGTACTTC. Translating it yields CASSLRQGADEQYF.

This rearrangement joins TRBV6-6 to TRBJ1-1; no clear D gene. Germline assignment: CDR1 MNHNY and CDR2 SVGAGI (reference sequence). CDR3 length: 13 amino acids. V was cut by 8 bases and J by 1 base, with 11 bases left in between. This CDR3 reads CASGDGWNTEAFF. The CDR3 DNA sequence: TGTGCCAGCGGAGACGGGTGGAACACTGAAGCTTTCTTT.

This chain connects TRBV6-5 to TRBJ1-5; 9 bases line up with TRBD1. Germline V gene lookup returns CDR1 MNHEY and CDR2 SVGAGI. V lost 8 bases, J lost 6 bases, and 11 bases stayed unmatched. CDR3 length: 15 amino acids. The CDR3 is CASHSGQGGTQPQHF. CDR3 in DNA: TGTGCCAGCCATTCGGGACAGGGAGGAACTCAGCCCCAGCATTTT.

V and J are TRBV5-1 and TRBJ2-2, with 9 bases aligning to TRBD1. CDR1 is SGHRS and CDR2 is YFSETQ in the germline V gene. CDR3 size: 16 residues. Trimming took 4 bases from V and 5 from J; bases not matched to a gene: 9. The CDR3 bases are TGCGCCAGCAGCGAGACACAGGGGGCATATACCGGGGAGCTGTTTTTT. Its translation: CASSETQGAYTGELFF.

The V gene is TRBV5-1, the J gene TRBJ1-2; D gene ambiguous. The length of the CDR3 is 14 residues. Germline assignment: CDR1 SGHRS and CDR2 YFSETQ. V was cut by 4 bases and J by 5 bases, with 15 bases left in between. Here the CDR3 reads CASSPRRKGYGYTF. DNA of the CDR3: TGCGCCAGCAGCCCCAGAAGGAAAGGATATGGCTACACCTTC.